A selection of T cell receptor beta chains follows, all from one sample in a study of blood T cell repertoires in COVID-19. Using immunoSEQ multiplex PCR, the repertoire was profiled, and TCRdb retains in-frame clones only, with some absent. The sample holds under 550,000 clones, around 90% seen once. The sequencing input was peripheral blood. The receptors were gathered from a man aged 18 to 30 with COVID-19, enrolled during active disease. Each CDR3 is given with its conserved first and last residue. The D gene is left open where the match is weak. The size entry is marked missing in some rows and otherwise reads once, few, many or a size class.

v_gene: TRBV25-1; j_gene: TRBJ1-2; abundance: once; d_gene: TRBD1; CDR3aa: CASSEAGGAGGYTF; CDR3nt: TGTGCCAGCAGTGAGGCAGGGGGCGCGGGGGGCTACACCTTC
v_gene: TRBV2; j_gene: TRBJ1-6; abundance: NA; d_gene: NA; CDR3aa: CASNFRVVGFSYNSPLHF; CDR3nt: TGTGCCAGCAATTTCAGGGTAGTGGGGTTCTCCTATAATTCACCCCTCCACTTT
v_gene: TRBV2; j_gene: TRBJ2-2; abundance: NA; d_gene: NA; CDR3aa: CASTSDGGFKTGELFF; CDR3nt: TGTGCCAGCACCTCCGACGGGGGTTTTAAGACCGGGGAGCTGTTTTTT
v_gene: TRBV19; j_gene: TRBJ2-1; abundance: NA; d_gene: NA; CDR3aa: CASSTKRGNNEQFF; CDR3nt: TGTGCCAGTAGTACCAAGCGCGGGAACAATGAGCAGTTCTTC
v_gene: TRBV6-1; j_gene: TRBJ2-1; abundance: NA; d_gene: TRBD2; CDR3aa: CASSESSGNEQFF; CDR3nt: TGTGCCAGCAGTGAATCTAGCGGCAATGAGCAGTTCTTC
v_gene: TRBV13; j_gene: TRBJ1-3; abundance: many; d_gene: NA; CDR3aa: CASTHRAGNTIYF; CDR3nt: TGTGCCAGCACCCACAGGGCTGGAAACACCATATATTTT
v_gene: TRBV6-6; j_gene: TRBJ1-6; abundance: NA; d_gene: NA; CDR3aa: CASSYSSEPLHF; CDR3nt: TGTGCCAGCAGTTACTCGTCAGAACCCCTCCACTTT
v_gene: TRBV7-2; j_gene: TRBJ2-3; abundance: NA; d_gene: TRBD1; CDR3aa: CASSLGGGANTDTQYF; CDR3nt: TGTGCCAGCAGCTTAGGAGGGGGCGCGAACACAGATACGCAGTATTTT
v_gene: TRBV2; j_gene: TRBJ1-1; abundance: NA; d_gene: NA; CDR3aa: CASSDLWGGTEAFF; CDR3nt: TGTGCCAGCAGTGATCTATGGGGGGGAACTGAAGCTTTCTTT
v_gene: TRBV6-2/TRBV6-3; j_gene: TRBJ1-4; abundance: once; d_gene: TRBD1; CDR3aa: CASSYPGQGVEKLFF; CDR3nt: TGTGCCAGCAGTTACCCCGGACAGGGGGTTGAAAAACTGTTTTTT
v_gene: TRBV11-2; j_gene: TRBJ2-5; abundance: NA; d_gene: TRBD2; CDR3aa: CASSFSGGEETQYF; CDR3nt: TGTGCCAGCAGCTTTTCTGGGGGGGAAGAGACCCAGTACTTC
v_gene: TRBV4-1; j_gene: TRBJ2-1; abundance: NA; d_gene: TRBD2; CDR3aa: CASSGTSGGRDEQFF; CDR3nt: TGCGCCAGCAGTGGGACTAGCGGGGGGCGGGATGAGCAGTTCTTC
v_gene: TRBV5-1; j_gene: TRBJ2-7; abundance: NA; d_gene: TRBD1; CDR3aa: CASSLISGQYYEQYF; CDR3nt: TGCGCCAGCAGCTTGATTTCGGGACAGTACTACGAGCAGTACTTC
v_gene: TRBV5-1; j_gene: TRBJ2-2; abundance: NA; d_gene: TRBD1; CDR3aa: CASSLGQGLTGELFF; CDR3nt: TGCGCCAGCAGCTTGGGACAGGGGTTGACCGGGGAGCTGTTTTTT
v_gene: TRBV6-6; j_gene: TRBJ2-3; abundance: NA; d_gene: NA; CDR3aa: CASSYAGGTDTQYF; CDR3nt: TGTGCCAGCAGTTACGCCGGGGGCACAGATACGCAGTATTTT
v_gene: TRBV18; j_gene: TRBJ2-1; abundance: NA; d_gene: NA; CDR3aa: CASSPASGPYNEQFF; CDR3nt: TGTGCCAGCTCACCCGCCAGCGGTCCCTACAATGAGCAGTTCTTC
v_gene: TRBV3-1/TRBV3-2; j_gene: TRBJ2-1; abundance: NA; d_gene: TRBD2; CDR3aa: CASSQVLAGGYNEQFF; CDR3nt: TGTGCCAGCAGCCAAGTCCTAGCGGGAGGTTACAATGAGCAGTTCTTC
v_gene: TRBV27; j_gene: TRBJ2-1; abundance: NA; d_gene: TRBD1; CDR3aa: CASSPQGAVYNEQFF; CDR3nt: TGTGCCAGCAGTCCCCAGGGGGCCGTATACAATGAGCAGTTCTTC
v_gene: TRBV3-1/TRBV3-2; j_gene: TRBJ2-5; abundance: NA; d_gene: NA; CDR3aa: CASSQGRTQYF; CDR3nt: TGTGCCAGCAGCCAAGGTAGGACCCAGTACTTC
v_gene: TRBV28; j_gene: TRBJ1-5; abundance: once; d_gene: TRBD1; CDR3aa: CASSPTGARNQPQHF; CDR3nt: TGTGCCAGCAGTCCGACAGGGGCTCGCAATCAGCCCCAGCATTTT
v_gene: TRBV7-2; j_gene: TRBJ2-2; abundance: NA; d_gene: TRBD2; CDR3aa: CASSWTRTTGELFF; CDR3nt: TGTGCCAGCAGTTGGACTAGAACCACCGGGGAGCTGTTTTTT
v_gene: TRBV24-1; j_gene: TRBJ2-3; abundance: once; d_gene: TRBD1; CDR3aa: CATSEAGLQGDRTDTQYF; CDR3nt: TGTGCCACCAGTGAGGCGGGGTTACAGGGGGATCGGACAGATACGCAGTATTTT
v_gene: TRBV24-1; j_gene: TRBJ1-2; abundance: NA; d_gene: NA; CDR3aa: CATSDTGLTNYGYTF; CDR3nt: TGTGCCACCAGTGATACGGGACTAACTAACTATGGCTACACCTTC
v_gene: TRBV14; j_gene: TRBJ1-1; abundance: NA; d_gene: NA; CDR3aa: CASSQARTPNTEAFF; CDR3nt: TGTGCCAGCAGCCAAGCCCGGACACCGAACACTGAAGCTTTCTTT
v_gene: TRBV29-1; j_gene: TRBJ1-1; abundance: few; d_gene: NA; CDR3aa: CSVKQSAGTEAFF; CDR3nt: TGCAGCGTTAAACAGTCGGCGGGGACTGAAGCTTTCTTT
v_gene: TRBV5-1; j_gene: TRBJ1-5; abundance: NA; d_gene: TRBD1; CDR3aa: CASSLGDRGQPQHF; CDR3nt: TGCGCCAGCAGCTTGGGGGACAGAGGGCAGCCCCAGCATTTT
v_gene: TRBV5-4; j_gene: TRBJ1-5; abundance: NA; d_gene: NA; CDR3aa: CASSSGLNNQPQHF; CDR3nt: TGTGCCAGCAGCTCCGGACTGAACAATCAGCCCCAGCATTTT
v_gene: TRBV5-5; j_gene: TRBJ2-7; abundance: NA; d_gene: TRBD1; CDR3aa: CASSLDRAQTGSYEQYF; CDR3nt: TGTGCCAGCAGCCTCGACAGGGCACAGACGGGGTCCTACGAGCAGTACTTC
v_gene: TRBV6-5; j_gene: TRBJ2-4; abundance: many; d_gene: TRBD1; CDR3aa: CASSSQGAQAKNIQYF; CDR3nt: TGTGCCAGCAGTTCACAGGGGGCGCAAGCCAAAAACATTCAGTACTTC
v_gene: TRBV6-1; j_gene: TRBJ2-1; abundance: NA; d_gene: NA; CDR3aa: CASSDRWAGPKFSQEQFF; CDR3nt: TGTGCCAGCAGTGACCGCTGGGCGGGACCTAAGTTTAGTCAGGAGCAGTTCTTC
v_gene: TRBV4-2; j_gene: TRBJ1-6; abundance: few; d_gene: TRBD1; CDR3aa: CASSQGGSGTGESPLHF; CDR3nt: TGTGCCAGCAGCCAAGGAGGTTCCGGGACAGGGGAATCACCCCTCCACTTT
v_gene: TRBV10-1; j_gene: TRBJ2-1; abundance: NA; d_gene: NA; CDR3aa: CASSEDLVPYNEQFF; CDR3nt: TGCGCCAGCAGTGAGGACCTAGTCCCCTACAATGAGCAGTTCTTC
v_gene: TRBV9; j_gene: TRBJ1-1; abundance: NA; d_gene: NA; CDR3aa: CASSVKGGNTEAFF; CDR3nt: TGTGCCAGCAGCGTAAAAGGAGGGAACACTGAAGCTTTCTTT
v_gene: TRBV5-1; j_gene: TRBJ2-1; abundance: NA; d_gene: NA; CDR3aa: CASSLQLGNNEQFF; CDR3nt: TGCGCCAGCAGCTTGCAGCTAGGTAACAATGAGCAGTTCTTC
v_gene: TRBV5-6; j_gene: TRBJ2-1; abundance: NA; d_gene: NA; CDR3aa: CASSLPGRPYNEQFF; CDR3nt: TGTGCCAGCAGCTTGCCCGGGAGACCCTACAATGAGCAGTTCTTC
v_gene: TRBV5-6; j_gene: TRBJ2-7; abundance: NA; d_gene: TRBD2; CDR3aa: CASRPSGNRLYEQYF; CDR3nt: TGTGCCAGCAGGCCTAGCGGTAACCGCCTCTACGAGCAGTACTTC
v_gene: TRBV6-1; j_gene: TRBJ1-4; abundance: NA; d_gene: NA; CDR3aa: CASSEREATNEKLFF; CDR3nt: TGTGCCAGCAGTGAACGGGAGGCAACTAATGAAAAACTGTTTTTT
v_gene: TRBV14; j_gene: TRBJ2-7; abundance: NA; d_gene: NA; CDR3aa: CASSQGPGYSYEQYF; CDR3nt: TGTGCCAGCAGCCAAGGTCCCGGGTACTCCTACGAGCAGTACTTC
v_gene: TRBV6-5; j_gene: TRBJ1-2; abundance: NA; d_gene: TRBD1; CDR3aa: CASSSLPGQGLGGYTF; CDR3nt: TGTGCCAGCAGTTCTTTACCGGGACAGGGTTTAGGTGGCTACACCTTC
v_gene: TRBV2; j_gene: TRBJ1-5; abundance: NA; d_gene: NA; CDR3aa: CASSGAARFDNQPQHF; CDR3nt: TGTGCCAGCAGTGGGGCCGCCCGCTTCGACAATCAGCCCCAGCATTTT
v_gene: TRBV6-5; j_gene: TRBJ1-2; abundance: NA; d_gene: NA; CDR3aa: CASRATGSYGYTF; CDR3nt: TGTGCCAGCAGAGCTACAGGGTCCTATGGCTACACCTTC
v_gene: TRBV5-5; j_gene: TRBJ2-7; abundance: NA; d_gene: NA; CDR3aa: CASSLISSYEQYF; CDR3nt: TGTGCCAGCAGCTTGATCTCTTCCTACGAGCAGTACTTC
v_gene: TRBV9; j_gene: TRBJ2-1; abundance: NA; d_gene: TRBD2; CDR3aa: CASSVELAVNNEQFF; CDR3nt: TGTGCCAGCAGCGTAGAACTAGCGGTGAACAATGAGCAGTTCTTC
v_gene: TRBV11-1; j_gene: TRBJ2-1; abundance: NA; d_gene: TRBD2; CDR3aa: CASSFSGSIWYNEQFF; CDR3nt: TGTGCCAGCAGCTTTAGCGGGAGTATTTGGTACAATGAGCAGTTCTTC
v_gene: TRBV19; j_gene: TRBJ2-5; abundance: few; d_gene: NA; CDR3aa: CASNERTQQETQYF; CDR3nt: TGTGCCAGTAACGAACGGACTCAGCAAGAGACCCAGTACTTC
v_gene: TRBV6-5; j_gene: TRBJ2-7; abundance: NA; d_gene: NA; CDR3aa: CASSYSRTGYEQYF; CDR3nt: TGTGCCAGCAGTTACTCGAGAACCGGCTACGAGCAGTACTTC
v_gene: TRBV4-1; j_gene: TRBJ2-1; abundance: NA; d_gene: TRBD2; CDR3aa: CASSPRLAGVYNEQFF; CDR3nt: TGCGCCAGCAGCCCGAGACTAGCGGGGGTATACAATGAGCAGTTCTTC
v_gene: TRBV6-6; j_gene: TRBJ1-1; abundance: NA; d_gene: NA; CDR3aa: CASRAGGHTEAFF; CDR3nt: TGTGCCAGCAGAGCCGGGGGTCATACTGAAGCTTTCTTT
v_gene: TRBV7-9; j_gene: TRBJ1-4; abundance: few; d_gene: NA; CDR3aa: CASSLIDSKGEKLFF; CDR3nt: TGTGCCAGCAGCTTAATCGACAGCAAGGGCGAAAAACTGTTTTTT
v_gene: TRBV20-1; j_gene: TRBJ1-2; abundance: NA; d_gene: NA; CDR3aa: CSASIRQKNYGYTF; CDR3nt: TGCAGTGCTAGTATCCGCCAGAAGAACTATGGCTACACCTTC